This record concerns one T cell receptor (beta chain) sequence. Antigen specificity is unknown. The junction shows a germline mismatch at one end, possibly a read error. The table came from immunoSEQ multiplex PCR; TCRdb's copy has only in-frame clones and leaves some out. The data show 150,000 to 200,000 clones, just over 90% seen once. The data are from a study of T cell responses to AZD1222 COVID-19 vaccine. CDR1 is SGHDT, CDR2 YYEEEE, per germline. The CDR3 spans 14 residues. Notes on the study in general: Clonal diversity may have been underestimated in mostly white British donors. Only after the peak T cell response were repertoires sampled.

J is TRBJ1-4 and V is TRBV5-6, with 8 bases identical to TRBD1. The sample here was peripheral blood, taken 28 days after the second dose of the MenACWY control vaccine. The sequence was obtained from an adult who received the MenACWY meningococcal vaccine as a control. DNA of the CDR3: TGTGCCAGCAGTTTGGGACAGGCGGCCGAAAAACTGTTTTTT. It codes for CASSLGQAAEKLFF.